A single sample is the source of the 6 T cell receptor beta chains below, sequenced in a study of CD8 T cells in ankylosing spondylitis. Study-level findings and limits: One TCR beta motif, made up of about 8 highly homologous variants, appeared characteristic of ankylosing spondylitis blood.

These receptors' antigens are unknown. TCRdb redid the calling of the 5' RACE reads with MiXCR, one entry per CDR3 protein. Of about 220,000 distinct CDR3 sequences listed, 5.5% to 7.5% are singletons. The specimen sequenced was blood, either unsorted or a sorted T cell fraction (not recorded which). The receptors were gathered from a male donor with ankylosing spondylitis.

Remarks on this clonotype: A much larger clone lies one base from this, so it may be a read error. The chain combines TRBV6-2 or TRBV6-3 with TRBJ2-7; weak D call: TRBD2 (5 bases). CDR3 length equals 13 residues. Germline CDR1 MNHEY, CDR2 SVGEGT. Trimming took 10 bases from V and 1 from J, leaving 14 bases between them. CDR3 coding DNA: TGTGCCAACACCCCAGGAGGATCCTACGAGCAGTACTTC. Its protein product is CANTPGGSYEQYF.

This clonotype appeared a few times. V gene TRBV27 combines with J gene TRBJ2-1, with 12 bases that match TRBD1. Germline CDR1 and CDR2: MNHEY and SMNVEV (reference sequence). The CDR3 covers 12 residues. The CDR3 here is CVSGTGGLEQFF. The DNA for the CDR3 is TGTGTTTCCGGGACAGGGGGCTTGGAGCAGTTCTTC.

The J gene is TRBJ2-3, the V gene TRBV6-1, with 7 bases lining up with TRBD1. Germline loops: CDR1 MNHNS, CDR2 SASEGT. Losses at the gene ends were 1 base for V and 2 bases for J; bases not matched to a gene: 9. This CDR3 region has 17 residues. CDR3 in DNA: TGTGCCAGCAGTGAAGACAGGGGCACCTCCGTCACAGATACGCAGTATTTT. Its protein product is CASSEDRGTSVTDTQYF.

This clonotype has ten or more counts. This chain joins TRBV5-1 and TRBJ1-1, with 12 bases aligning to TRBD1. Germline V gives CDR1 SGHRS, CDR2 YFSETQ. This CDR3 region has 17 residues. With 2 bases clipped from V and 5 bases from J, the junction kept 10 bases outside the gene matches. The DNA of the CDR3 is TGCGCCAGCAGCTTCGTTCGTGGGACAGGGGGCCGGACTGAAGCTTTCTTT. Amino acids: CASSFVRGTGGRTEAFF.

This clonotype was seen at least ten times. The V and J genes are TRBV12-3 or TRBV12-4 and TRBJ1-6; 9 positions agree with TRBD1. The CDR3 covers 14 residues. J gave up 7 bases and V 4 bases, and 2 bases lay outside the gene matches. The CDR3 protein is CASSSGTGNSPLHF. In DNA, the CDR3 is TGTGCCAGCAGTTCCGGGACAGGGAATTCACCCCTCCACTTT.

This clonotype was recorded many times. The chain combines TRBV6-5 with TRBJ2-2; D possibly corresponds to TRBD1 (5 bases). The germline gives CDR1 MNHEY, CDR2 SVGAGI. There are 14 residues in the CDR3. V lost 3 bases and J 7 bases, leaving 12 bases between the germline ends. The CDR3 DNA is TGTGCCAGCAGTTATGAGCCGACAGTCGGGGAGCTGTTTTTT. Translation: CASSYEPTVGELFF.